The clone carrying this T cell receptor (beta chain) has a handful of counts. Its antigen remains unidentified. This entry comes from a study of T cells in Graves' hyperthyroidism and ophthalmopathy. V lost 5 bases to trimming and J lost 4 bases; unmatched junction nucleotides: 9. The germline CDR1 and CDR2 sequences are LNHDA and SQIVND (reference sequence). This CDR3 spans 16 amino acids. The CDR3 regions of TCR beta were amplified from RNA transcripts. The HTBI primer set was used in a first-round RT-PCR of the TCR CDR3. TCRdb recomputed calls from the multiplex PCR reads with MiXCR, one row per CDR3 protein. The table shows some 200,000 distinct CDR3 sequences, with 17% occurring only once. Study observations and caveats: Most thyroid clonotypes expanded above 0.001 appeared in blood too.

The sequence came from a man in his forties or fifties with Graves' hyperthyroidism. The material sequenced was blood. V is TRBV19 and J is TRBJ2-1; TRBD1 matches 9 bases. The CDR3: CASSDTVGTGYNEQFF. The CDR3 bases are TGTGCCAGTAGTGACACCGTCGGGACAGGGTACAATGAGCAGTTCTTC.